The entry below describes one T cell receptor (beta chain). Unmatched junction bases numbered 12, after V lost 0 bases and J lost 7 bases. The CDR3 runs 16 residues. Germline values: CDR1 SGDLS, CDR2 YYNGEE. Reverse transcribing all isolated RNA meant expressed TCRB transcripts were sequenced. Some clones are missing from TCRdb's copy, which holds only in-frame ones; the method was immunoSEQ multiplex PCR. This table holds fewer than 650,000 clones, 15% to 18% found once. The source of the sample is a study of beta chain features in type 1 diabetes. Researchers reported sorting CD4+ naive, central memory, regulatory and stem cell-like memory cells via CD45RO/CCR7/CD25/CD127/CD95/CD27.

Sequenced input: naive CD4+ T cells from blood. This chain connects TRBV9 to TRBJ1-2, with 7 bases fitting TRBD1. The clonotype originates from a man aged 18 to 30 in good health. The CDR3 region has the DNA TGTGCCAGCAGCGTAGCTACTGGGGGGACAGATCCTGGCTACACCTTC. Its translation is CASSVATGGTDPGYTF.